One and the same sample provided the 6 T cell receptor beta chains below, sequenced in a study of T cell responses to AZD1222 COVID-19 vaccine. Repertoires were generated with immunoSEQ multiplex PCR, while TCRdb's copy carries only in-frame clones and drops some. The sample lists 250,000 to 300,000 clones, 90% to 95% occurring once. The material was peripheral blood, obtained 28 days after the second AZD1222 dose. The source is an adult who received the AZD1222 COVID-19 vaccine.

This clone is a singleton in its sample. The V gene is TRBV7-2, the J gene TRBJ2-1, with D unresolved. The germline V gene has CDR1 SGHTA and CDR2 FQGNSA. The CDR3 has 13 amino acids. Trimming removed 6 bases at V and 4 bases at J, with 10 bases between. This CDR3 reads CASSYKAYNEQFF. DNA for the CDR3: TGTGCCAGCAGTTATAAGGCTTACAATGAGCAGTTCTTC.

V usage is TRBV2 and J usage is TRBJ2-1; D remains ambiguous. Trimming cost V 5 bases and J 4 bases, with 3 bases left between them. The CDR3 totals 11 residues. Per the germline V gene, CDR1 is SNHLY and CDR2 is FYNNEI. CDR3 loop: CASSQYNEQFF. CDR3 DNA: TGTGCCAGCAGTCAGTACAATGAGCAGTTCTTC.

The chain carries TRBV7-2 and TRBJ1-1; weak D call: TRBD1 (5 bases). Germline V gene data show CDR1 as SGHTA and CDR2 as FQGNSA. V gave up 2 bases and J gave up 0 bases, with 7 bases separating them. The CDR3 loop spans 14 amino acids. The CDR3 DNA follows: TGTGCCAGCAGCTTAAGGGGAATGAACACTGAAGCTTTCTTT. This gives the protein CASSLRGMNTEAFF.

The genes are TRBV5-1 and TRBJ2-5, with a possible D match to TRBD1 (5 bases). Trimming stripped 1 base from V and 2 bases from J, with 12 bases between. This CDR3 is built from 15 residues. Per germline, CDR1 SGHRS and CDR2 YFSETQ. CDR3: CASSLLPTEQETQYF. The CDR3 DNA sequence: TGCGCCAGCAGCTTGTTACCGACAGAACAAGAGACCCAGTACTTC.

The chain joins TRBV20-1 to TRBJ1-1; D ambiguous. The CDR3 totals 12 residues. Germline CDR1 reads DFQATT; CDR2 reads SNEGSKA (reference sequence). Between the trimmed V and J ends, which lost 3 bases and 8 bases, there was a span of 13 bases. The chain's CDR3 is CSASGQAHEAFF. DNA of the CDR3: TGCAGTGCTAGTGGGCAGGCGCACGAAGCTTTCTTT.

The chain is built from TRBV28 and TRBJ2-7; D call uncertain. Germline CDR1 MDHEN, CDR2 SYDVKM. The CDR3 length is 16 residues. V was cut by 3 bases and J by 2 bases, with 17 bases left in between. CDR3 in DNA: TGTGCCAGCAGTTTCCGGTCGTTAACTCGAACCTACGAGCAGTACTTC. Amino acids: CASSFRSLTRTYEQYF.